Following are 16 T cell receptor beta chains from one sample sequenced in a study of post-analysis software for immune sequencing data. Study-wide results and limits: The five TRBV segments detected at higher frequency in patients than in controls included TRBV5-6, TRBV5-1 and TRBV20-1.

Researchers reported that TCR beta cDNA libraries carried unique molecular identifiers. TCRdb independently ran MiXCR on the PCR reads; one entry per CDR3 protein. The sample records 750,000 to 950,000 distinct CDR3 sequences, roughly half being singletons. Their antigens are not known. Sequenced: blood. The receptors derive from a girl aged 10-17 years with multiple sclerosis.

A few counts support this clonotype. The chain recombines TRBV9 with TRBJ2-1; no clear D gene. The V end was cut by 0 bases, the J end by 8 bases, with 15 bases between. The CDR3 totals 15 residues. Germline assignment: CDR1 SGDLS and CDR2 YYNGEE. CDR3 DNA: TGTGCCAGCAGCGTAGGAGGCCAGGTTAGTGATGAGCAGTTCTTC. It translates to CASSVGGQVSDEQFF.

V gene TRBV27 combines with J gene TRBJ2-5; D possibly corresponds to TRBD1 (5 bases). Trimming left V 8 bases short and J 11 bases short, with 24 bases between. The CDR3 is 14 amino acids. CDR1 is MNHEY and CDR2 is SMNVEV in the germline V gene (reference sequence). Written as DNA, the CDR3 is TGTGCCAGCCCCCAGTTGGGGCAGGGTGGAGAGCAGTACTTC. This codes for CASPQLGQGGEQYF.

The rearrangement joins TRBV5-4 to TRBJ2-7, with D possibly being TRBD1 (5 bases). The J call may not be correct, given that the DNA end is closer to TRBJ2-4. This CDR3 comprises 15 residues. Germline CDR1 SGHNT, CDR2 YYREEE (reference sequence). CDR3 sequence (DNA): TGTGCCAGCAGCTTGACAGTGAGCCAGGGAAACATTCAGTACTTC. Protein: CASSLTVSQGNIQYF.

The chain links TRBV5-1 to TRBJ2-1; 13 bases agree with TRBD2. The germline V gene encodes CDR1 SGHRS and CDR2 YFSETQ. Germline trimming cut 3 bases from V and 0 bases from J; bases unmatched to any gene: 9. CDR3 size: 19 residues. In nucleotides, the CDR3 is TGCGCCAGCAGCTCGATCGGGACTAGCGGGACGAACTCCTACAATGAGCAGTTCTTC. Translated: CASSSIGTSGTNSYNEQFF.

V usage is TRBV11-2 and J usage is TRBJ2-3; D perhaps matches TRBD2 (6 bases). Germline V gene data show CDR1 as SGHAT and CDR2 as FQNNGV. Trimming removed 7 bases at V and 0 bases at J, with 14 bases between. CDR3 length equals 15 residues. The CDR3 region has the DNA TGTGCCAGCAACCTTTTGGAGGGCAGCACAGATACGCAGTATTTT. It yields the protein CASNLLEGSTDTQYF.

The genes are TRBV2 and TRBJ2-3, with TRBD1 matching 7 bases. The DNA matches TRBJ1-5 better at its end, which makes the J call doubtful. CDR1 SNHLY and CDR2 FYNNEI come from the germline V gene. CDR3 length: 13 residues. CDR3 coding DNA: TGTGCCAGCAGTGGAACAGGGGAACAGCCCCAGCATTTT. This translates into CASSGTGEQPQHF.

The J gene is TRBJ2-7, the V gene TRBV6-6, with 16 bases aligning to TRBD2. V dropped 3 bases and J dropped 2; count of bases not matched to a gene: 4. From germline, CDR1 is MNHNY and CDR2 SVGAGI (reference sequence). There are 17 residues in the CDR3. This CDR3 reads CASSYPGLAGGPYEQYF. The CDR3 DNA is TGTGCCAGCAGTTATCCGGGACTAGCGGGAGGGCCCTACGAGCAGTACTTC.

The chain is built from TRBV5-1 and TRBJ2-7, with 7 bases matching TRBD1. V lost 7 bases to trimming and J lost 4 bases; unmatched junction nucleotides: 11. The CDR3 is 14 amino acids. Germline CDR1 reads SGHRS; CDR2 reads YFSETQ. In nucleotides, the CDR3 is TGCGCCAGCGAGGGGGCAACCCGTCATTACGAGCAGTACTTC. Translation: CASEGATRHYEQYF.

The genes are TRBV20-1 and TRBJ2-1; TRBD2 agrees at 13 bases. Germline V gene data show CDR1 as DFQATT and CDR2 as SNEGSKA (reference sequence). This CDR3 has 17 amino acids. Trimming cost V 3 bases and J 1 base; bases outside gene matches: 6. The CDR3 loop is CSASTGTSGVSYNEQFF. For the CDR3, the DNA is TGCAGTGCTAGCACCGGGACTAGCGGGGTTTCCTACAATGAGCAGTTCTTC.

Points on this clonotype: A read error may produce the germline difference seen at one junction end. The genes are TRBV4-1 and TRBJ2-4; 9 bases fit TRBD1. Germline V lookup: CDR1 MGHRA, CDR2 YSYEKL. The CDR3 spans 17 residues. This chain's CDR3 is CASNQGGQGIAKNIQYF. The CDR3 DNA sequence: TGCGCCAGCAACCAAGGTGGACAGGGGATAGCCAAAAACATTCAGTACTTC.

J is TRBJ2-5 and V is TRBV29-1, with a tentative D call TRBD1 (6 bases). This CDR3 has 13 residues. The ends were cut back, 8 bases at V and 2 bases at J, with 15 bases in the middle. Germline assignment: CDR1 SQVTM and CDR2 ANQGSEA. This CDR3 is CSSMGTIQETQYF. The DNA of the CDR3 is TGCAGCTCGATGGGGACAATACAAGAGACCCAGTACTTC.

This clonotype came up a few times. The chain uses TRBV7-2 and TRBJ2-1, with 14 nucleotides matching TRBD2. Germline V gene sequence: CDR1 SGHTA, CDR2 FQGNSA. V lost 1 base, J lost 7 bases, and 6 bases stayed unmatched. The CDR3 runs to 17 residues. CDR3 DNA: TGTGCCAGCAGCTTAGTGGGGACTAGCGGGGGTATGAATGAGCAGTTCTTC. It yields the protein CASSLVGTSGGMNEQFF.

V and J are TRBV20-1 and TRBJ2-7, with a weak D call TRBD1 (5 bases). The CDR3 loop spans 13 amino acids. Trimming stripped 0 bases from V and 2 bases from J, with 8 bases between. Per the germline V gene, CDR1 is DFQATT and CDR2 is SNEGSKA (reference sequence). CDR3 residues: CSARDRAPYEQYF. The CDR3 nucleotides read TGCAGTGCTAGAGACAGGGCCCCCTACGAGCAGTACTTC.

The rearrangement links TRBV20-1 to TRBJ2-7; D possibly matches TRBD1 or TRBD2 (5 bases each). Germline V gives CDR1 DFQATT, CDR2 SNEGSKA (reference sequence). The CDR3 is made up of 16 amino acids. Trimming pared 0 bases from V and 5 bases from J, leaving 20 bases between. The DNA for the CDR3 is TGCAGTGCTAGAGATCGGTTTCAGAAGGGACGCGACGAGCAGTACTTC. This gives the protein CSARDRFQKGRDEQYF.

This chain connects TRBV10-3 to TRBJ2-3; D is undetermined. The CDR3 is 15 amino acids. The germline V gene has CDR1 ENHRY and CDR2 SYGVKD. Between the trimmed V and J ends, which lost 2 bases and 6 bases, there was a span of 15 bases. CDR3 nucleotide sequence: TGTGCCATCAGTGAGCTGATCTCCGGAATGGATACGCAGTATTTT. Protein: CAISELISGMDTQYF.

This chain connects TRBV24-1 to TRBJ1-2; D ambiguous. In germline, CDR1 is KGHDR, CDR2 SFDVKD. Trimming stripped 4 bases from V and 7 bases from J, with 12 bases between. The length of the CDR3 is 13 residues. CDR3 DNA sequence: TGTGCCACCAGTGACCCCGGGAGTTGTGGCTACACCTTC. This translates into CATSDPGSCGYTF.